This record concerns one T cell receptor (beta chain) sequence. No antigen is known for it. The entry originates in a study of lymphopenia after photon versus proton radiotherapy. Study results and limitations: Post-nadir diversity loss with photons came from oligoclonal expansion, particularly CD8+ Temra cells. Larger post-nadir TCR diversity loss correlated inversely with survival in deceased patients.

Trimming took 5 bases from V and 7 from J, leaving 18 bases between them. This CDR3 contains 15 residues. Per the germline V gene, CDR1 is SNHLY and CDR2 is FYNNEI. Here immunoSEQ multiplex PCR was the method, and the copy in TCRdb shows in-frame clones only, minus some. In the table there are 10,000 to 15,000 clones, roughly nine tenths of which are singletons. The genes are TRBV2 and TRBJ2-1; weak D call: TRBD1 (5 bases). This receptor was obtained from a man in his 60s with pancreatic cancer. Material: peripheral blood, obtained from a patient treated with photon-based radiotherapy. CDR3 sequence reads: CASSLTGRTTNEQFF. The CDR3 bases are TGTGCCAGCAGTCTCACCGGACGGACAACGAATGAGCAGTTCTTC.